In its sample, the clone carrying this TCR beta chain was seen a few times. The antigen is unknown. The sample comes from a study of T-cell memory formation after mild COVID-19. About the research overall: The TCR clusters were mostly specific to one donor. Points from the study as a whole: Confirmation of SARS-CoV-2 specificity was lacking for second-wave clones peaking day 37.

Germline CDR1 MNHNY, CDR2 SVGAGI (reference sequence). This CDR3 has 13 residues. V was cut by 6 bases and J by 5 bases, with 13 bases left in between. One entry per CDR3 protein, called by TCRdb with MiXCR from the 5' RACE reads. The sample records 190,000 or so distinct CDR3 sequences, 20% to 25% being singletons. This TCR was recovered from an adult woman who had mild COVID-19 (a few samples of this study predate the infection). Cell type and time point are not known. This chain joins TRBV6-6 and TRBJ2-5; D is unresolved. Sequencing used PBMCs or a T cell subset sorted from them (not recorded which). In DNA, the CDR3 is TGTGCCAGCAGCCTGGCGCCTGCGGAGACCCAGTACTTC. Translated: CASSLAPAETQYF.